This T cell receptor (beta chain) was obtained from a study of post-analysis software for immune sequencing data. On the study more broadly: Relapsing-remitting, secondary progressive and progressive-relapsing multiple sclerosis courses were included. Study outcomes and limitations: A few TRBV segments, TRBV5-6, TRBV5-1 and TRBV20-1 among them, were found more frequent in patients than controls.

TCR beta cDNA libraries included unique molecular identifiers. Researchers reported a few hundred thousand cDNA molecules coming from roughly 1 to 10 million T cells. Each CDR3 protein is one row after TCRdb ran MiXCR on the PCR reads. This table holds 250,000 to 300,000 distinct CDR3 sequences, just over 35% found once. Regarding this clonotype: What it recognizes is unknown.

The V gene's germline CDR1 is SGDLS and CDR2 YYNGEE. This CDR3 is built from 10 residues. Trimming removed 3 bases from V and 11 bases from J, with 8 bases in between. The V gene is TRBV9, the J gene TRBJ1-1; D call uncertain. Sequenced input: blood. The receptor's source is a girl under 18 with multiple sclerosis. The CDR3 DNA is TGTGCCAGCAGCGGGAGTGTGGCTTTCTTT. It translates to CASSGSVAFF.